This record concerns one TCR beta chain sequence. The sample originates from a study of technical replicates of blood from a few donors. Only in-frame clones appear in the TCRdb table, and some are missing; sequencing was by immunoSEQ multiplex PCR. The table includes about 73,000 clones, 93% detected once. This CDR3 spans 14 amino acids. Trimming stripped 6 bases from V and 8 bases from J, with 17 bases between. Germline lookup yields CDR1 MDHEN and CDR2 SYDVKM. The TCR sequence derives from a human donor in good health. Sequences were obtained from T cells isolated from PBMCs. The chain uses TRBV28 and TRBJ1-3; D is ambiguous. The CDR3 DNA is TGTGCCAGCAGCCCCGTTCTTGCGTCCCACACCATATATTTT. Its translation is CASSPVLASHTIYF. Full variable domain (rest looked up from reference TRBV28 and TRBJ1-3): DVKVTQSSRYLVKRTGEKVFLECVQDMDHENMFWYRQDPGLGLRLIYFSYDVKMKEKGDIPEGYSVSREKKERFSLILESASTNQTSMYLCASSPVLASHTIYFGEGSWLTVV.